This entry features one TCR beta chain sequence. Its target is unknown. TCRdb re-called the 5' RACE reads through MiXCR, storing one row per CDR3 protein. Here the sample spans 50,000 or so distinct CDR3 sequences, around 9.7% being singletons. The data originate from a study of T-cell memory formation after mild COVID-19. Study-wide findings and caveats: Contracting CD4+ clones sat mainly in CM and EM; CD8+ in EMRA.

Germline V gene sequence: CDR1 KGHDR, CDR2 SFDVKD. The CDR3 spans 17 residues. V gave up 3 bases and J gave up 5 bases, with 19 bases separating them. The clonotype comes from an adult woman who had mild COVID-19 (a few samples of this study predate the infection). Cell type and time point are not known. Sequenced: PBMCs or a T cell subset sorted from them (not recorded which). The chain recombines TRBV24-1 with TRBJ2-1; D may be TRBD2 (6 bases). This CDR3 reads CATSDPFLGLRHNEQFF. CDR3 bases: TGTGCCACCAGTGATCCGTTTTTGGGACTCCGTCACAATGAGCAGTTCTTC.